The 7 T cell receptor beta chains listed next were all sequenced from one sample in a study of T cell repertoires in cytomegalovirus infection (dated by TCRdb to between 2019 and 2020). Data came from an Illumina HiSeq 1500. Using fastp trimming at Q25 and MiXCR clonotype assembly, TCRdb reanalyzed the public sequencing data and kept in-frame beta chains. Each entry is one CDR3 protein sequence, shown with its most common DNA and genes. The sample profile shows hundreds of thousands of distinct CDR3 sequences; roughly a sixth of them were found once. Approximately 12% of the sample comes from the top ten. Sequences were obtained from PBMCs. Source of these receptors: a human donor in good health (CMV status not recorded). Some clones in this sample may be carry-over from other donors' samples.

In DNA, the CDR3 is TGCAGTGCTAGGCCCAAAGGGATGAACACTGAAGCTTTCTTT. It specifies CSARPKGMNTEAFF. V and J are TRBV20-1 and TRBJ1-1; D is uncertain. The CDR3 is 14 amino acids. The germline V gene encodes CDR1 DFQATT and CDR2 SNEGSKA (reference sequence). Trimming removed 3 bases at V and 0 bases at J, with 11 bases between.

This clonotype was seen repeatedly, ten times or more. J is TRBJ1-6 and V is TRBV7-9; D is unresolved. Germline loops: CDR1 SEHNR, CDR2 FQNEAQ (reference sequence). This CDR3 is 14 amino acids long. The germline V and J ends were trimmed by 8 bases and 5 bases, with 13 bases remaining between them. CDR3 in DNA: TGTGCCAGCGGTAGGGCCGGAGATAATTCACCCCTCCACTTT. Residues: CASGRAGDNSPLHF.

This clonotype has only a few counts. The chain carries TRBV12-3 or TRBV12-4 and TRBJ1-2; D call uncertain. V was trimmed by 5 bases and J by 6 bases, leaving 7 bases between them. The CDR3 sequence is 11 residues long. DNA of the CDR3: TGTGCCAGCAGTGTGTTAAATGGCTACACCTTC. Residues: CASSVLNGYTF.

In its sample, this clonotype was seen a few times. This CDR3 is CASSYRTVGMNTEAFF. The CDR3 region has the DNA TGCGCCAGCAGCTATAGGACGGTCGGAATGAACACTGAAGCTTTCTTT. The chain carries TRBV5-1 and TRBJ1-1; D uncertain. CDR3 length: 16 residues. V gave up 3 bases and J gave up 0 bases, with 15 bases separating them. The germline V gene encodes CDR1 SGHRS and CDR2 YFSETQ. The full variable domain, rest sourced from reference TRBV5-1 and TRBJ1-1, is KAGVTQTPRYLIKTRGQQVTLSCSPISGHRSVSWYQQTPGQGLQFLFEYFSETQRNKGNFPGRFSGRQFSNSRSEMNVSTLELGDSALYLCASSYRTVGMNTEAFFGQGTRLTVV.

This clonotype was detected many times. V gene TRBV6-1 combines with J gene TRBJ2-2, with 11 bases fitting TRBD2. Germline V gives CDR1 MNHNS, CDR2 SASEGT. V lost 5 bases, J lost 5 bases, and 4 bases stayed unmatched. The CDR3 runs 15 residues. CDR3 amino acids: CASSSSSGGTGELFF. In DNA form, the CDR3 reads TGTGCCAGCAGTTCTTCTAGCGGGGGGACCGGGGAGCTGTTTTTT.

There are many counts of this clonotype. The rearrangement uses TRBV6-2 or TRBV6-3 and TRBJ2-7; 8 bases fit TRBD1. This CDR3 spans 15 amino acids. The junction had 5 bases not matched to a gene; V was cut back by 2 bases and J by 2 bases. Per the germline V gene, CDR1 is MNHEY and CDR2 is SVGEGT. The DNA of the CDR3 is TGTGCCAGCAGTTACGACAGGGGCGCAACCTACGAGCAGTACTTC. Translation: CASSYDRGATYEQYF.

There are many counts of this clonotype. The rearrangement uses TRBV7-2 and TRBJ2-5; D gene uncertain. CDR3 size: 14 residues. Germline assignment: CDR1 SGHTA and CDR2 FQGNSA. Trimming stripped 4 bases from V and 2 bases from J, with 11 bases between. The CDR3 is CASSSRWQQETQYF. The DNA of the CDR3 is TGTGCCAGCAGCTCCCGTTGGCAGCAAGAGACCCAGTACTTC.